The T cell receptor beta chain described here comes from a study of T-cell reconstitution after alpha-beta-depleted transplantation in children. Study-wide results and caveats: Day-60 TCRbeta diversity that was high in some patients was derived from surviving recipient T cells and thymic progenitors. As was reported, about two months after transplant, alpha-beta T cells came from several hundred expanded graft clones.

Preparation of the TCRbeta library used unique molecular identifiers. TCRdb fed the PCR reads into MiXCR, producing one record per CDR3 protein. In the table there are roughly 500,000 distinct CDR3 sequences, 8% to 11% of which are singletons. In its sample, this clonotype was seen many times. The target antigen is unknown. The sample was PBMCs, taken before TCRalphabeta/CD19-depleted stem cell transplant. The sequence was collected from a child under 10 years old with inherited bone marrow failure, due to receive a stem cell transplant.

The CDR3 DNA sequence: TGTGCCAGCAGCCGGACTAGTCGGCAGACCCAGTACTTC. Translating it yields CASSRTSRQTQYF. This chain connects TRBV7-2 to TRBJ2-5; 7 bases are shared with TRBD2. Germline assignment: CDR1 SGHTA and CDR2 FQGNSA. Trimming removed 5 bases from V and 6 bases from J; junction bases left unmatched: 6. The CDR3 length is 13 residues.